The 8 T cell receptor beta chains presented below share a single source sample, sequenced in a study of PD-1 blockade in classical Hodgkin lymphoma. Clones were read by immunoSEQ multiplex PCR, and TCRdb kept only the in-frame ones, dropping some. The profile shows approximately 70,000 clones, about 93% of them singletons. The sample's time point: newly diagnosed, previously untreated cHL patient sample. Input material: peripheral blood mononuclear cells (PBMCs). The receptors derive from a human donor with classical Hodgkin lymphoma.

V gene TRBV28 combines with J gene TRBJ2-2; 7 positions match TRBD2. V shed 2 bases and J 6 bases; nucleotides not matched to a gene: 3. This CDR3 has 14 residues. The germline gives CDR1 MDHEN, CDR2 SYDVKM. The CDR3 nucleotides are TGTGCCAGCAGTTTACGGGGGGTGGCCGGGGAGCTGTTTTTT. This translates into CASSLRGVAGELFF.

The CDR3 here is CASSYRTYTGELFF. Here the CDR3 DNA reads TGTGCCAGCAGTTATCGCACCTACACCGGGGAGCTGTTTTTT. The chain carries TRBV6-6 and TRBJ2-2, with unresolved D. The CDR3 is made up of 14 amino acids. Germline values: CDR1 MNHNY, CDR2 SVGAGI (reference sequence). Deletions cut 3 bases from V and 3 bases from J, with 8 bases between.

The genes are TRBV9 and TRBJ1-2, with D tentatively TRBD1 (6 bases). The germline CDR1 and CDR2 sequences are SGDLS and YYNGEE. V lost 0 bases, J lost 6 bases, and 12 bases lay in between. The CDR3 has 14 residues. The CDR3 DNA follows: TGTGCCAGCAGCGTAGAGGGCAGGGGCCATGGCTACACCTTC. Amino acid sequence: CASSVEGRGHGYTF.

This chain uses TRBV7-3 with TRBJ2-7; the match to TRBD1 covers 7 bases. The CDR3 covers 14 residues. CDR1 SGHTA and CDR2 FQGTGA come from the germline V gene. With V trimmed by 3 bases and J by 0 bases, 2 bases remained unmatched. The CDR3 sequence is CASSLTGSSYEQYF. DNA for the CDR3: TGTGCCAGCAGCTTGACAGGGAGCTCCTACGAGCAGTACTTC. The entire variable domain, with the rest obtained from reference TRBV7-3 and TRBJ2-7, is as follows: GAGVSQTPSNKVTEKGKYVELRCDPISGHTALYWYRQSLGQGPEFLIYFQGTGAADDSGLPNDRFFAVRPEGSVSTLKIQRTERGDSAVYLCASSLTGSSYEQYFGPGTRLTVT.

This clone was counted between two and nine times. CDR3 sequence reads: CASRGGLALSTGELFF. DNA of the CDR3: TGTGCCAGCAGGGGGGGACTAGCCTTATCCACCGGGGAGCTGTTTTTT. The rearrangement uses TRBV25-1 and TRBJ2-2, with 9 nucleotides matching TRBD2. The CDR3 loop spans 16 amino acids. The J segment lost 4 bases and the V segment lost 6 bases, leaving 9 bases of the junction unmatched. CDR1 is MGHDK, CDR2 SYGVNS, per germline.

DNA for the CDR3: TGTGCCAGTAGTATGTCCCCCGGGACAGGGTATTCTCGTGGAAACACCATATATTTT. Translated, it gives CASSMSPGTGYSRGNTIYF. This chain links TRBV19 with TRBJ1-3; TRBD1 aligns across 9 bases. J was trimmed by 3 bases and V by 3 bases; bases with no gene match: 15. The CDR3 contains 19 residues. Germline CDR1 reads LNHDA; CDR2 reads SQIVND (reference sequence).

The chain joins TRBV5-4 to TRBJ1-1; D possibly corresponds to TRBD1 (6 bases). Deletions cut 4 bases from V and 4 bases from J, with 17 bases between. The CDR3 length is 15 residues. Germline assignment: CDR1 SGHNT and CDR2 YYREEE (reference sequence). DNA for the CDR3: TGTGCCAGCAGCCACCTACAGGGCGGTGGCACTGAAGCTTTCTTT. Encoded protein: CASSHLQGGGTEAFF.

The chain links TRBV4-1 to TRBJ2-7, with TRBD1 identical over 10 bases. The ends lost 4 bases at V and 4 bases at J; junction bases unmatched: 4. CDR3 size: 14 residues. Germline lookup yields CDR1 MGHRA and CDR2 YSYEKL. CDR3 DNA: TGCGCCAGCAGCCCGGACAGGGGGTCTTACGAGCAGTACTTC. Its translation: CASSPDRGSYEQYF.